This T cell receptor (beta chain) derives from a study of Graves' ophthalmopathy and Graves' hyperthyroidism. Other autoimmune diseases, uncontrolled infections, pregnancy or lactation excluded patients from enrollment. RNA transcripts were the template, and TCR beta CDR3 regions were amplified from them. HTBI primers were employed in first-round RT-PCR, then a second-round multiplex PCR followed. One entry per CDR3 protein, called by TCRdb with MiXCR from the multiplex PCR reads. The sample includes approximately 380,000 distinct CDR3 sequences, roughly 21% of them seen just once. This clonotype was recorded at least ten times. The germline CDR1 and CDR2 sequences are DFQATT and SNEGSKA (reference sequence). The CDR3 covers 14 residues. The V gene lost 3 bases and the J gene lost 0 bases, with 11 bases spanning the gap.

The chain links TRBV20-1 to TRBJ2-5, with a tentative D call TRBD2 (6 bases). The sequencing sample was made of peripheral blood. The origin of this receptor is a woman aged 18-29 years with stable Graves' hyperthyroidism. CDR3 bases: TGCAGTGCTAGCCTAGCGAGGTACCAAGAGACCCAGTACTTC. This translates into CSASLARYQETQYF.